The 32 T cell receptor beta chains below all came from one sample that was sequenced in a study of cytomegalovirus exposure and HLA in healthy donors. PCR primers comprised 60 Vbeta and 13 Jbeta primers. Using immunoSEQ multiplex PCR, the repertoire was profiled, and TCRdb retains in-frame clones only, with some absent. This table holds around 140,000 clones, about 81% found once. The sequenced sample consisted of PBMCs. All receptors come from a woman aged 45-60 years in good health and CMV-seropositive.

V and J are TRBV5-1 and TRBJ2-5; 14 bases match TRBD2. The CDR3 is made up of 14 amino acids. Germline V lookup: CDR1 SGHRS, CDR2 YFSETQ. Trimming cost V 4 bases and J 7 bases; bases outside gene matches: 3. DNA for the CDR3: TGCGCCAGCAGCGGACTAGCGGGAGGCGGGACCCAGTACTTC. Translation: CASSGLAGGGTQYF.

J is TRBJ2-5 and V is TRBV6-6, with D perhaps matching TRBD1 (5 bases). Germline V gene data show CDR1 as MNHNY and CDR2 as SVGAGI (reference sequence). Trimming took off 6 bases at V and 3 bases at J, with 8 bases between the two ends. This CDR3 spans 12 amino acids. The CDR3 loop is CASSPGKETQYF. The CDR3 nucleotides read TGTGCCAGCAGCCCAGGGAAAGAGACCCAGTACTTC.

The chain is built from TRBV6-4 and TRBJ2-7; TRBD1 aligns across 8 bases. V dropped 8 bases and J dropped 5; count of bases not matched to a gene: 17. The CDR3 sequence is 16 residues long. In germline, CDR1 is MRHNA, CDR2 SNTAGT. This CDR3 is CASGQNRAGGKHEQYF. In nucleotides, the CDR3 is TGTGCCAGCGGACAAAATCGGGCAGGGGGCAAGCACGAGCAGTACTTC.

V and J are TRBV5-4 and TRBJ1-5, with 7 bases that match TRBD1. The CDR3 totals 15 residues. CDR1 and CDR2 from the germline V gene are SGHNT and YYREEE (reference sequence). J gave up 4 bases and V 4 bases, and 8 bases lay outside the gene matches. CDR3 residues: CASSVIPGGNQPQHF. DNA for the CDR3: TGTGCCAGCAGCGTGATACCAGGGGGGAATCAGCCCCAGCATTTT.

The chain couples TRBV5-4 to TRBJ2-1; D perhaps matches TRBD2 (5 bases). The CDR3 is made up of 13 amino acids. Trimming cost V 3 bases and J 6 bases, with 10 bases left between them. Looked up from germline, CDR1 is SGHNT and CDR2 is YYREEE (reference sequence). The CDR3 sequence is CASSYGLVNEQFF. In DNA, the CDR3 is TGTGCCAGCAGCTACGGACTGGTCAATGAGCAGTTCTTC.

This clone has a handful of counts. The chain employs TRBV6-1 and TRBJ1-2; D gene ambiguous. Deletions cut 6 bases from V and 10 bases from J, with 24 bases between. Germline CDR1 is MNHNS and CDR2 is SASEGT. This CDR3 is built from 15 residues. The CDR3 DNA follows: TGTGCCAGCAGCGGACTTATATCCTCCATCCTCGACTACACCTTC. It specifies CASSGLISSILDYTF.

CDR3 residues: CASSLALLSDTQYF. Here the CDR3 DNA reads TGTGCCAGCAGCTTAGCCCTCTTGTCAGATACGCAGTATTTT. The rearrangement links TRBV7-2 to TRBJ2-3; the D is unclear. CDR3 length equals 14 residues. V lost 0 bases and J 4 bases, leaving 8 bases between the germline ends. Germline V lookup: CDR1 SGHTA, CDR2 FQGNSA.

The chain uses TRBV28 and TRBJ2-7; D remains unclear. This CDR3 region has 13 residues. The germline V gene encodes CDR1 MDHEN and CDR2 SYDVKM. V shed 7 bases and J shed 3 bases, with 13 bases lying between them. Here the CDR3 DNA reads TGTGCCAGCATTTCGGTATCGGGCTACGAGCAGTACTTC. Translated: CASISVSGYEQYF.

CDR3 nucleotide sequence: TGTGCCAGCAGCCGCTCCATCGGCTCTGGAAACACCATATATTTT. Amino acids: CASSRSIGSGNTIYF. The J gene is TRBJ1-3, the V gene TRBV7-2; D gene ambiguous. Germline values: CDR1 SGHTA, CDR2 FQGNSA. V gave up 5 bases and J gave up 0 bases, with 11 bases separating them. The CDR3 is 15 residues long.

This clone was seen only once. The chain carries TRBV19 and TRBJ2-2; D remains unclear. Looked up from germline, CDR1 is LNHDA and CDR2 is SQIVND (reference sequence). Trimming left V 3 bases short and J 1 base short, with 6 bases between. The CDR3 sequence is 14 residues long. This CDR3 reads CASSITRNTGELFF. The CDR3 DNA follows: TGTGCCAGTAGTATTACAAGGAACACCGGGGAGCTGTTTTTT. The full variable domain, completed using reference TRBV19 and TRBJ2-2, is DGGITQSPKYLFRKEGQNVTLSCEQNLNHDAMYWYRQDPGQGLRLIYYSQIVNDFQKGDIAEGYSVSREKKESFPLTVTSAQKNPTAFYLCASSITRNTGELFFGEGSRLTVL.

The CDR3 loop reads CASSLTGSVDTQYF. The DNA for the CDR3 is TGCGCCAGCAGCTTAACAGGGAGTGTAGATACGCAGTATTTT. The V and J genes are TRBV5-1 and TRBJ2-3; possibly TRBD1 for D (6 bases). Trimming took 2 bases from V and 5 from J, leaving 12 bases between them. There are 14 residues in the CDR3. CDR1 is SGHRS, CDR2 YFSETQ, per germline.

This clone is a singleton in its sample. This chain uses TRBV9 with TRBJ2-5; 8 bases fit TRBD2. Trimming at V came to 5 bases and at J to 5 bases, leaving 17 bases not matched to a gene. This CDR3 spans 17 amino acids. Germline CDR1 and CDR2: SGDLS and YYNGEE. CDR3 sequence (DNA): TGTGCCAGCAGTAAAGGTGACGGGAGGGCCCTCTTGGAGACCCAGTACTTC. The encoded protein is CASSKGDGRALLETQYF.

The chain's CDR3 is CASSYLRSTMNTEAFF. The CDR3 nucleotides are TGTGCCAGCAGTTACCTCAGAAGTACCATGAACACTGAAGCTTTCTTT. This chain uses TRBV6-6 with TRBJ1-1; D unresolved. V was trimmed by 2 bases and J by 0 bases, leaving 13 bases between them. Germline CDR1 and CDR2: MNHNY and SVGAGI (reference sequence). This CDR3 spans 16 amino acids.

This clone was seen just once. The chain has TRBV15 and TRBJ2-7; possible D gene TRBD1, 7 bases. Germline values: CDR1 LNHNV, CDR2 YYDKDF (reference sequence). The V gene lost 5 bases and the J gene lost 6 bases, with 14 bases spanning the gap. The CDR3 sequence is 13 residues long. The CDR3 nucleotides read TGTGCCACCAGCCTCAGGGGGGATCTCGAGCAGTACTTC. Translated: CATSLRGDLEQYF.

The chain has TRBV18 and TRBJ1-2, with 7 bases that match TRBD1. Trimming cost V 6 bases and J 3 bases; bases outside gene matches: 7. Germline values: CDR1 KGHSH, CDR2 LQKENI. The CDR3 runs to 14 residues. CDR3 amino acids: CASSFTGTDYGYTF. CDR3 DNA: TGTGCCAGCTCGTTTACCGGGACAGACTATGGCTACACCTTC.

The genes are TRBV7-2 and TRBJ2-1, with D perhaps TRBD1 (5 bases). This CDR3 has 15 residues. Germline V CDR1 and CDR2: SGHTA, FQGNSA. The ends were cut back, 0 bases at V and 1 base at J, with 7 bases in the middle. Here the CDR3 DNA reads TGTGCCAGCAGCTTAGCAAGGGGTTCCTACAATGAGCAGTTCTTC. Translated, it gives CASSLARGSYNEQFF.

This clone was recorded only once. The chain carries TRBV2 and TRBJ1-1, with TRBD1 matching over 8 bases. With V trimmed by 4 bases and J by 10 bases, 8 bases remained unmatched. The CDR3 is 13 amino acids. CDR1 and CDR2 (germline): SNHLY, FYNNEI. The CDR3 spells CASSALDRVRAFF. The CDR3 DNA sequence: TGTGCCAGCAGTGCATTGGACAGGGTACGAGCTTTCTTT.

The chain links TRBV27 to TRBJ1-1; weak D call: TRBD1 (6 bases). The CDR3 is 14 amino acids. V dropped 7 bases and J dropped 1 base, with 13 bases sitting between them. Germline V gene sequence: CDR1 MNHEY, CDR2 SMNVEV (reference sequence). The CDR3 region has the DNA TGTGCCAGCAACAGGGTGGGGTCGAACACTGAAGCTTTCTTT. It specifies CASNRVGSNTEAFF.

This chain connects TRBV7-8 to TRBJ1-1; D is unclear. Germline V gene lookup returns CDR1 SGHVS and CDR2 FQNEAQ. The CDR3 runs to 14 residues. The germline V and J ends were trimmed by 4 bases and 0 bases, with 9 bases remaining between them. The CDR3, as DNA: TGTGCCAGCAGCTCGAGATTGATGAACACTGAAGCTTTCTTT. Translating gives CASSSRLMNTEAFF.

This sequence joins TRBV5-4 and TRBJ1-6, with D unresolved. CDR3 length: 13 amino acids. Trimming removed 4 bases from V and 5 bases from J, with 7 bases in between. CDR1 is SGHNT and CDR2 is YYREEE in the germline V gene (reference sequence). The CDR3 sequence: CASSTQDNSPLHF. DNA of the CDR3: TGTGCCAGCAGCACACAAGATAATTCACCCCTCCACTTT.

The CDR3 region is CASSLTGLNQPQHF. The CDR3 DNA follows: TGTGCCAGCAGTCTGACAGGACTCAATCAGCCCCAGCATTTT. The genes are TRBV25-1 and TRBJ1-5; D is perhaps TRBD1 (6 bases). V was cut by 5 bases and J by 3 bases, with 11 bases left in between. Per germline, CDR1 MGHDK and CDR2 SYGVNS. This CDR3 comprises 14 residues.

The J gene is TRBJ2-7, the V gene TRBV6-1; D might be TRBD1 (5 bases). V was trimmed by 7 bases and J by 5 bases, leaving 15 bases between them. The CDR3 is 13 residues long. CDR1 is MNHNS and CDR2 is SASEGT in the germline V gene. DNA for the CDR3: TGTGCCAGCACCATCGCTACCAGGGACGAGCAGTACTTC. This codes for CASTIATRDEQYF.

Concerning this clone itself: Other DNA sequences in this specimen translate into the identical CDR3. The chain combines TRBV27 with TRBJ2-1; 8 bases line up with TRBD2. CDR1 and CDR2 (germline): MNHEY, SMNVEV (reference sequence). Losses at the gene ends were 5 bases for V and 3 bases for J; bases not matched to a gene: 3. This CDR3 is built from 14 residues. The CDR3, as DNA: TGTGCCAGCAGTCTAGCGGGCTACTACAATGAGCAGTTCTTC. Its translation is CASSLAGYYNEQFF.

V gene TRBV9 combines with J gene TRBJ2-1; 7 nucleotides line up with TRBD1. Germline V lookup: CDR1 SGDLS, CDR2 YYNGEE. This CDR3 region has 14 residues. Germline trimming cut 4 bases from V and 5 bases from J; bases unmatched to any gene: 6. CDR3 sequence (DNA): TGTGCCAGCAGCCGGGGACAGCCAAACAATGAGCAGTTCTTC. This translates into CASSRGQPNNEQFF.

The V and J genes are TRBV28 and TRBJ1-1; no clear D gene. Deletions cut 5 bases from V and 1 base from J, with 14 bases between. CDR3 size: 15 residues. CDR1 is MDHEN, CDR2 SYDVKM, per germline. CDR3 residues: CASSAHDTANTEAFF. CDR3 bases: TGTGCCAGCAGTGCCCATGACACTGCGAACACTGAAGCTTTCTTT.

The table lists this clone with a few counts. The chain links TRBV7-2 to TRBJ1-2, with D perhaps TRBD1 (5 bases). Trimming took 5 bases from V and 2 from J, leaving 15 bases between them. This CDR3 is 15 amino acids long. Germline lookup yields CDR1 SGHTA and CDR2 FQGNSA. For the CDR3, the DNA is TGTGCCAGCAGCCCTGGGGAGGGGATGAACTATGGCTACACCTTC. Encoded protein: CASSPGEGMNYGYTF.

The count of this clone is one. At one end the junction does not follow the germline gene, possibly because of a read error. The sample carries other DNA sequences with the same CDR3. The V gene is TRBV5-1, the J gene TRBJ2-7, with TRBD1 matching 8 bases. The CDR3 extends over 14 amino acids. CDR1 is SGHRS and CDR2 is YFSETQ in the germline V gene. CDR3 coding DNA: TGCGCCAGCAGCTTAGGGGACAGGCCCCACGAGCAATACTTC. The encoded protein is CASSLGDRPHEQYF.

The chain links TRBV7-6 to TRBJ2-1; 8 bases match TRBD2. Germline V gives CDR1 SGHVS, CDR2 FNYEAQ. V gave up 3 bases and J gave up 0 bases; unmatched junction bases: 10. This CDR3 comprises 18 residues. The CDR3 loop is CASSFLSGGLSSYNEQFF. DNA for the CDR3: TGTGCCAGCAGCTTTCTCAGCGGGGGCCTCAGCTCCTACAATGAGCAGTTCTTC.

The J gene is TRBJ2-1, the V gene TRBV7-9; 11 positions match TRBD2. V shed 5 bases and J 5 bases; nucleotides not matched to a gene: 8. Germline V gene data show CDR1 as SEHNR and CDR2 as FQNEAQ (reference sequence). The CDR3 sequence is 16 residues long. As DNA, the CDR3 is TGTGCCAGCAGCCCCTACGGGACTAGCGGCAACAATGAGCAGTTCTTC. It translates to CASSPYGTSGNNEQFF.

The V call is TRBV5-4, the J call TRBJ2-3; D uncertain. This CDR3 has 14 residues. The germline CDR1 and CDR2 sequences are SGHNT and YYREEE (reference sequence). V was trimmed by 4 bases and J by 0 bases, leaving 9 bases between them. CDR3 sequence (DNA): TGTGCCAGCAGCCTTTTGGGCAGCACAGATACGCAGTATTTT. Translating gives CASSLLGSTDTQYF. The variable domain in full, completed from reference TRBV5-4 and TRBJ2-3, reads ETGVTQSPTHLIKTRGQQVTLRCSSQSGHNTVSWYQQALGQGPQFIFQYYREEENGRGNFPPRFSGLQFPNYSSELNVNALELDDSALYLCASSLLGSTDTQYFGPGTRLTVL.

The gene calls are TRBV6-4 and TRBJ2-2, with 8 bases that match TRBD1. From germline, CDR1 is MRHNA and CDR2 SNTAGT. The V gene end was trimmed by 2 bases and the J gene end by 4 bases; junction bases not matched to a gene: 3. The CDR3 is 15 amino acids. This CDR3 is CASSDTGGTTGELFF. DNA of the CDR3: TGTGCCAGCAGTGACACAGGGGGTACCACCGGGGAGCTGTTTTTT.

The rearrangement uses TRBV30 and TRBJ1-2; 9 nucleotides match TRBD1. Losses at the gene ends were 4 bases for V and 4 bases for J; bases not matched to a gene: 10. Germline CDR1 is GTSNPN and CDR2 is SVGIG (reference sequence). CDR3 length equals 15 residues. CDR3 sequence reads: CAWKLNRGPGYGYTF. CDR3 DNA: TGTGCCTGGAAGTTAAACAGGGGGCCCGGCTATGGCTACACCTTC.